The 12 T cell receptor beta chains in this list originate from one sample, sequenced in a study of follicular helper T cells after annual influenza vaccination. The sample's time point: 2013-2014 season, 7 days after vaccination. Generated by immunoSEQ multiplex PCR, the TCRdb table keeps only in-frame clones and is missing some. The data hold 9,700 or so clones, with roughly four fifths observed a single time. The starting material was CXCR5- memory CD4+ T cells sorted from blood, obtained 7 days after influenza vaccination. Source of these receptors: an adult who received the influenza vaccine.

The V gene is TRBV4-3, the J gene TRBJ2-3; no clear D gene. This CDR3 comprises 13 residues. The V gene's germline CDR1 is LGHNA and CDR2 YSLEER. V lost 5 bases and J 5 bases, leaving 11 bases between the germline ends. The CDR3 nucleotides read TGCGCCAGCAGCGGTCACCGAGGAGATACGCAGTATTTT. This gives the protein CASSGHRGDTQYF.

J is TRBJ1-2 and V is TRBV7-9; 9 bases line up with TRBD1. The V segment lost 5 bases and the J segment 14 bases; nucleotides outside the gene matches: 15. Germline V lookup: CDR1 SEHNR, CDR2 FQNEAQ (reference sequence). The CDR3 length is 14 residues. In DNA form, the CDR3 reads TGTGCCAGCAGCCCCCCGGGACAGGGTTATCCTTTGACCTTC. It codes for CASSPPGQGYPLTF.

V and J are TRBV30 and TRBJ2-7; TRBD1 matches at 8 bases. The trim removed 3 bases at V and 5 bases at J, leaving 12 bases unmatched. CDR1 is GTSNPN and CDR2 is SVGIG in the germline V gene (reference sequence). This CDR3 is 15 amino acids long. The CDR3 here is CAWRFLGQAGNEQYF. CDR3 nucleotide sequence: TGTGCCTGGAGGTTCCTGGGACAGGCTGGGAACGAGCAGTACTTC.

The rearrangement uses TRBV7-9 and TRBJ1-5; D is unresolved. The CDR3 is 14 amino acids. Germline-derived CDR1 and CDR2 are SEHNR and FQNEAQ (reference sequence). V shed 1 base and J shed 3 bases, with 7 bases lying between them. The CDR3 coding sequence is TGTGCCAGCAGCTTAGAGACATACAATCAGCCCCAGCATTTT. Translated: CASSLETYNQPQHF.

This chain links TRBV6-6 with TRBJ1-1; D is undetermined. V was shortened by 7 bases and J by 4 bases, with 10 bases between the two germline ends. CDR1 is MNHNY, CDR2 SVGAGI, per germline (reference sequence). This CDR3 is 12 amino acids long. CDR3 DNA sequence: TGTGCCAGCATGGTGGGGTCCACTGAAGCTTTCTTT. This sequence encodes CASMVGSTEAFF.

The chain uses TRBV23-1 and TRBJ1-5; unclear D gene. TRBV23-1 is marked as an open reading frame, function uncertain. V was cut by 4 bases and J by 1 base, with 11 bases left in between. The CDR3 consists of 15 residues. The CDR3 nucleotides read TGCGCCAGCAGTCGGCCAGGCCAAAGCAATCAGCCCCAGCATTTT. Translation: CASSRPGQSNQPQHF.

The rearrangement links TRBV18 to TRBJ2-2; TRBD1 agrees at 8 bases. With V trimmed by 6 bases and J by 2 bases, 14 bases remained unmatched. CDR1 KGHSH and CDR2 LQKENI come from the germline V gene. The CDR3 is made up of 18 amino acids. The CDR3 coding sequence is TGTGCCAGCTCCCAGACACAAGGGACAGGCTCTAACACCGGGGAGCTGTTTTTT. It translates to CASSQTQGTGSNTGELFF.

The rearrangement uses TRBV5-1 and TRBJ2-3, with D uncertain. Germline CDR1 SGHRS, CDR2 YFSETQ. V gave up 4 bases and J gave up 0 bases, with 9 bases separating them. The CDR3 is 14 amino acids. CDR3 in amino acids: CASSPAASTDTQYF. DNA of the CDR3: TGCGCCAGCAGCCCCGCAGCTAGCACAGATACGCAGTATTTT. Full variable domain (rest looked up from reference TRBV5-1 and TRBJ2-3): KAGVTQTPRYLIKTRGQQVTLSCSPISGHRSVSWYQQTPGQGLQFLFEYFSETQRNKGNFPGRFSGRQFSNSRSEMNVSTLELGDSALYLCASSPAASTDTQYFGPGTRLTVL.

This sequence joins TRBV19 and TRBJ2-4; possibly TRBD2 for D (6 bases). Trimming pared 5 bases from V and 0 bases from J, leaving 20 bases between. Germline CDR1 LNHDA, CDR2 SQIVND (reference sequence). The CDR3 consists of 18 residues. The CDR3 bases are TGTGCCAGTAGTGACCGTAGTGGCGGGGTCGTAGCCAAAAACATTCAGTACTTC. Protein sequence: CASSDRSGGVVAKNIQYF.

The chain uses TRBV7-3 and TRBJ1-5; D is perhaps TRBD1 (6 bases). The CDR3 is 15 amino acids. Germline V gene lookup returns CDR1 SGHTA and CDR2 FQGTGA. V shed 1 base and J shed 0 bases, with 7 bases lying between them. The chain's CDR3 is CASSLKGGSNQPQHF. The CDR3 nucleotides read TGTGCCAGCAGCTTAAAAGGGGGTAGCAATCAGCCCCAGCATTTT.

The genes are TRBV29-1 and TRBJ2-4, with D unclear. CDR1 and CDR2 from the germline V gene are SQVTM and ANQGSEA. This CDR3 is built from 12 residues. V dropped 3 bases and J dropped 3 bases, with 6 bases sitting between them. CDR3 amino acids: CSVDDNKNIQYF. The CDR3 DNA follows: TGCAGCGTTGATGACAACAAAAACATTCAGTACTTC.

V gene TRBV7-9 combines with J gene TRBJ2-1, with a tentative D call TRBD1 (5 bases). The germline V gene encodes CDR1 SEHNR and CDR2 FQNEAQ (reference sequence). This CDR3 region has 18 residues. V shed 2 bases and J shed 2 bases, with 19 bases lying between them. CDR3 bases: TGTGCCAGCAGCTTAACCCCCACCACAGGAGACCCCTACAATGAGCAGTTCTTC. As protein: CASSLTPTTGDPYNEQFF.